The rows below give T cell receptor beta chains drawn from one sample of a study of blood T cell repertoires in COVID-19. Clones were read by immunoSEQ multiplex PCR, and TCRdb kept only the in-frame ones, dropping some. The sample has about 150,000 clones, approximately 92% seen once; the top ten hold under 15%. Sequenced: peripheral blood. The receptors originated from a man aged 18 to 30 with COVID-19, enrolled during active disease. CDR3s include the opening cysteine and the closing phenylalanine or tryptophan. A D gene is named only where the DNA matches it firmly. Size values are once, few and many counts, or a class for expanded clones, and some rows have none.

clone_size	v_call	d_call	j_call	cdr3_aa	cdr3_nt
-	TRBV28	-	TRBJ2-1	CASSLFKRYNEQFF	TGTGCCAGCAGTTTATTCAAGCGCTACAATGAGCAGTTCTTC
-	TRBV15	-	TRBJ2-7	CATSSGTPYEQYF	TGTGCCACCAGCAGTGGGACACCCTACGAGCAGTACTTC
-	TRBV28	TRBD2	TRBJ2-1	CASSLRLAGINNEQFF	TGTGCCAGCAGTTTGCGACTAGCGGGAATTAACAATGAGCAGTTCTTC
few	TRBV15	-	TRBJ1-6	CATSTQGGPMIGSPLHF	TGTGCCACCAGCACCCAAGGGGGACCCATGATCGGTTCACCCCTCCACTTT
-	TRBV15	TRBD2	TRBJ2-5	CATSRGLAETQYF	TGTGCCACCAGCAGAGGACTAGCAGAGACCCAGTACTTC
-	TRBV6-2/TRBV6-3	-	TRBJ2-1	CASSKLGGRPDRNEQFF	TGTGCCAGCAGTAAACTGGGAGGCCGCCCGGACCGAAATGAGCAGTTCTTC
-	TRBV14	TRBD1	TRBJ2-7	CASSQAGGFDEQYF	TGTGCCAGCAGCCAAGCAGGGGGCTTTGACGAGCAGTACTTC
-	TRBV6-2/TRBV6-3	TRBD1	TRBJ2-1	CASSTRDRPQNEQFF	TGTGCCAGCAGCACCCGGGACAGGCCACAGAATGAGCAGTTCTTC
-	TRBV23-1	-	TRBJ1-5	CASSQSDSVRGEEDQPQHF	TGCGCCAGCAGTCAATCGGATTCGGTCCGGGGGGAGGAAGATCAGCCCCAGCATTTT
-	TRBV11-1	-	TRBJ2-1	CASSLELSYNEQFF	TGTGCCAGCAGCTTAGAGCTCTCCTACAATGAGCAGTTCTTC
-	TRBV27	-	TRBJ2-3	CASSEERLSTDTQYF	TGTGCCAGCAGTGAGGAGCGGCTCAGCACAGATACGCAGTATTTT
-	TRBV28	-	TRBJ2-7	CASSTYSYEQYF	TGTGCCAGCAGTACCTATTCCTACGAGCAGTACTTC
-	TRBV24-1	-	TRBJ2-1	CATSDSSGTNKNEQFF	TGTGCCACCAGTGATTCTTCCGGGACAAATAAAAATGAGCAGTTCTTC
-	TRBV6-2/TRBV6-3	-	TRBJ1-1	CASSYLPPGTEAFF	TGTGCCAGCAGTTACTTACCCCCGGGCACTGAAGCTTTCTTT
-	TRBV10-3	-	TRBJ2-6	CATLPGNSGANVLTF	TGTGCCACCCTCCCCGGGAACTCTGGGGCCAACGTCCTGACTTTC
-	TRBV14	-	TRBJ2-3	CASSLGGRREADTQYF	TGTGCCAGCAGCCTAGGAGGCAGAAGAGAGGCAGATACGCAGTATTTT
-	TRBV7-2	TRBD1	TRBJ1-2	CASSARDRTIPGYTF	TGTGCCAGCAGCGCAAGGGACAGGACGATCCCTGGCTACACCTTC
once	TRBV25-1	-	TRBJ2-7	CASSVGDSAYEQYF	TGTGCCAGCAGTGTCGGAGACTCAGCTTACGAGCAGTACTTC
-	TRBV28	TRBD1	TRBJ1-1	CPDRGPEAFF	TGTCCCGACAGGGGCCCTGAAGCTTTCTTT
-	TRBV21-1	-	TRBJ2-3	CASTVFTDTQYF	TGTGCCAGCACCGTGTTCACAGATACGCAGTATTTT
-	TRBV6-6	-	TRBJ1-4	CASSYSGHRVGEKLLF	TGTGCCAGCAGTTACTCCGGACACAGGGTTGGGGAAAAACTGCTTTTT
-	TRBV10-3	-	TRBJ2-1	CAISGGGEQFF	TGTGCCATCAGTGGTGGAGGCGAGCAGTTCTTC
-	TRBV6-7	TRBD1	TRBJ1-4	CASRAPGQGSEKLLF	TGTGCCAGCAGAGCACCGGGACAGGGGTCTGAAAAACTGCTTTTT
-	TRBV12-3/TRBV12-4	TRBD2	TRBJ2-7	CASSPGTTYEQYF	TGTGCCAGCAGTCCAGGGACTACCTACGAGCAGTACTTC
once	TRBV28	TRBD2	TRBJ2-3	CASSLGLAAGTQYF	TGTGCCAGCAGCCTAGGACTAGCGGCTGGTACGCAGTATTTT
-	TRBV29-1	TRBD1	TRBJ2-7	CSVEDQQGRNYEQYF	TGCAGCGTTGAAGATCAACAGGGGAGAAACTACGAGCAGTACTTC
-	TRBV28	TRBD1	TRBJ1-5	CASRPPGGQPQHF	TGTGCCAGCAGGCCTCCAGGGGGTCAGCCCCAGCATTTT
-	TRBV5-1	-	TRBJ2-7	CASSLDDGGYEQYF	TGCGCCAGCAGCTTGGACGACGGCGGCTACGAGCAGTACTTC
-	TRBV18	-	TRBJ2-3	CASSTRVMDSDTQYF	TGTGCCAGCTCAACCAGGGTGATGGATTCTGATACGCAGTATTTT
once	TRBV5-1	TRBD2	TRBJ2-3	CASSSGTSGRAVTDTQYF	TGCGCCAGCAGCTCCGGGACTAGCGGGAGGGCCGTCACAGATACGCAGTATTTT
-	TRBV9	TRBD2	TRBJ2-7	CASSVGTSGSAEQYF	TGTGCCAGCAGCGTGGGGACTAGCGGGAGCGCTGAGCAGTACTTC
-	TRBV5-5	-	TRBJ2-4	CASALLQAKNIQYF	TGTGCCAGCGCCCTCCTGCAGGCCAAAAACATTCAGTACTTC
many	TRBV6-4	TRBD2	TRBJ2-3	CASSDSGLASTDTQYF	TGTGCCAGCAGTGACTCCGGACTAGCTAGCACAGATACGCAGTATTTT
-	TRBV28	-	TRBJ1-6	CASSRSGNLHF	TGTGCCAGCAGCCGCTCAGGGAATCTCCACTTT
-	TRBV9	-	TRBJ2-3	CASSVLSTDTQYF	TGTGCCAGCAGCGTACTTAGCACAGATACGCAGTATTTT
-	TRBV27	TRBD1	TRBJ2-3	CASSLGQVRTDTQYF	TGTGCCAGCAGTTTGGGACAGGTCCGCACAGATACGCAGTATTTT
-	TRBV5-8	TRBD1	TRBJ1-4	CASSLMQGADEKLFF	TGTGCCAGCAGCTTGATGCAGGGGGCAGATGAAAAACTGTTTTTT
-	TRBV6-5	-	TRBJ2-1	CASSSFGLGFNEQFF	TGTGCCAGCAGTTCGTTCGGACTTGGATTCAATGAGCAGTTCTTC
-	TRBV5-6	TRBD1	TRBJ1-1	CASSLPRQGGTEAFF	TGTGCCAGCAGCTTACCGCGACAGGGTGGGACTGAAGCTTTCTTT
-	TRBV10-3	TRBD1	TRBJ1-6	CAVQGESNSPLHF	TGCGCGGTGCAGGGGGAGTCGAATTCACCCCTCCACTTT
-	TRBV15	TRBD2	TRBJ2-1	CATSSRTSGMLGNEQFF	TGTGCCACCAGCAGTAGGACTAGCGGGATGTTAGGCAATGAGCAGTTCTTC
-	TRBV7-9	-	TRBJ2-7	CASSWGHQSSYEQYF	TGTGCCAGCAGTTGGGGACACCAAAGCTCCTACGAGCAGTACTTC
-	TRBV28	TRBD1	TRBJ1-2	CASRGQGAPNYGYTF	TGTGCCAGCAGAGGACAGGGGGCGCCTAACTATGGCTACACCTTC
-	TRBV7-2	TRBD1	TRBJ1-1	CASSPGTGGTEAFF	TGTGCCAGCAGCCCAGGGACAGGGGGAACTGAAGCTTTCTTT
-	TRBV5-4	-	TRBJ2-2	CASSSGSGAGAGELFF	TGTGCCAGCAGCTCCGGATCGGGGGCGGGGGCCGGGGAGCTGTTTTTT
-	TRBV6-2/TRBV6-3	-	TRBJ1-4	CASSDIRIQGRMLF	TGTGCCAGCAGTGACATACGAATACAGGGAAGGATGCTTTTT
-	TRBV9	-	TRBJ2-7	CASSVGASLTYEQYF	TGTGCCAGCAGCGTAGGAGCCTCTTTAACCTACGAGCAGTACTTC
-	TRBV28	-	TRBJ1-5	CASGTGNQPQHF	TGTGCCAGCGGAACAGGCAATCAGCCCCAGCATTTT
few	TRBV27	-	TRBJ1-2	CASRDVRGYGYTF	TGTGCCAGCAGGGATGTCAGGGGCTATGGCTACACCTTC
-	TRBV27	TRBD1	TRBJ2-1	CASSKDRGPYGEQFF	TGTGCCAGCAGTAAGGACAGGGGGCCCTACGGTGAGCAGTTCTTC
-	TRBV19	-	TRBJ2-3	CASSRGGGGTTTDTQYF	TGTGCCAGTAGCAGGGGAGGTGGTGGGACTACCACAGATACGCAGTATTTT
-	TRBV13	TRBD2	TRBJ2-3	CASSLARGTSGRVSTDTQYF	TGTGCCAGCAGCTTAGCCCGTGGGACTAGCGGGAGGGTGAGCACAGATACGCAGTATTTT
-	TRBV2	TRBD2	TRBJ2-2	CASSLTSGRGNTGELFF	TGTGCCAGCAGCCTGACTAGCGGGAGAGGGAACACCGGGGAGCTGTTTTTT
-	TRBV12-3/TRBV12-4	-	TRBJ1-3	CASSNTGNTIYF	TGTGCCAGCAGTAATACTGGAAACACCATATATTTT